Listed below are T cell receptor beta chains from one sample, sequenced in a study of blood T cell repertoires in COVID-19. Here immunoSEQ multiplex PCR was the method, and the copy in TCRdb shows in-frame clones only, minus some. Among approximately 45,000 clones, about 90% were seen once, and the ten largest hold approximately 4.3%. The sample was peripheral blood. The receptors were gathered from a human donor in a cohort sampled during active COVID-19. Each CDR3 is given without its conserved first and last residue. A D gene is named only where the DNA matches it firmly.

d_call,j_call,v_call,cdr3_aa
.,TRBJ2-7,TRBV9,ASSEQPGVLYEQY
.,TRBJ2-5,TRBV7-2,ASSLTRLGPETQY
TRBD1,TRBJ2-2,TRBV30,AWKRTGVNTGELF
TRBD1,TRBJ1-1,TRBV5-8,ASSLRTGRVAF
TRBD2,TRBJ2-6,TRBV7-6,ASSLALWGGRASGANVLT
.,TRBJ2-4,TRBV21-1,ASSDIALLNIQY
.,TRBJ2-7,TRBV12-3/TRBV12-4,ASSQRAGEQY
.,TRBJ2-1,TRBV12-5,ASGLVGAAQF
.,TRBJ2-2,TRBV6-6,ASSYEGRATGELF
.,TRBJ1-1,TRBV7-3,ASSPGHMNTEAF
.,TRBJ2-7,TRBV5-1,ASSLDAGNSEQY
TRBD1,TRBJ1-2,TRBV18,ASSPPGTGGIYGYT
TRBD1,TRBJ2-2,TRBV2,ASSKKSHPGTGTGELF
.,TRBJ1-6,TRBV3-1/TRBV3-2,ASSQAGQTNSPLH
.,TRBJ2-7,TRBV27,ASSLVSDRSYEQY
TRBD2,TRBJ2-5,TRBV14,ASSQELAEETQY
.,TRBJ1-1,TRBV25-1,ASSWRGNTEAF
TRBD2,TRBJ2-7,TRBV11-2,ASSLGGGVEQY
TRBD1,TRBJ2-7,TRBV6-6,ASSYETGGPYEQY
.,TRBJ1-4,TRBV19,ASSYRLSRGRGTNEKLF
.,TRBJ2-2,TRBV28,ASSTTGELF
.,TRBJ2-1,TRBV7-9,ASSQGLSSYNEQF
TRBD1,TRBJ1-2,TRBV6-5,ASSQTTGVDGYT
.,TRBJ2-7,TRBV5-4,ASARGSSYEQY